Below, 27 T cell receptor beta chains from the same sample are listed, as sequenced in a study of T-cell reconstitution after alpha-beta-depleted transplantation in children. The TCRbeta library incorporated unique molecular identifiers. TCRdb called the PCR reads again in MiXCR, with one record for every CDR3 protein. The data show about 240,000 distinct CDR3 sequences, with 9.5% to 15% seen just once and about 2.4% held by the top ten. Here the sequenced sample was PBMCs from the stem cell graft donor, taken from the stem cell graft. These TCRs come from a human donor who donated a stem cell graft to a child with acute lymphoblastic leukemia.

This clonotype occurred many times. The chain uses TRBV20-1 and TRBJ2-3, with D perhaps TRBD2 (6 bases). The CDR3 spans 18 residues. Trimming stripped 1 base from V and 5 bases from J, with 25 bases between. In germline, CDR1 is DFQATT, CDR2 SNEGSKA (reference sequence). The CDR3 reads CSARVRSRDFSFRDTQYF. In DNA, the CDR3 is TGCAGTGCTAGAGTAAGAAGCAGGGACTTTAGCTTTCGAGATACGCAGTATTTT.

This clonotype came up many times. This chain joins TRBV5-1 and TRBJ1-2; D gene unclear. Germline V gene data show CDR1 as SGHRS and CDR2 as YFSETQ. V was shortened by 1 base and J by 0 bases, with 10 bases between the two germline ends. CDR3 size: 15 residues. The CDR3 loop is CASSLNVGTNYGYTF. Here the CDR3 DNA reads TGCGCCAGCAGCTTGAATGTGGGGACTAACTATGGCTACACCTTC.

In this sample, this clonotype turned up a few times. This rearrangement joins TRBV29-1 to TRBJ2-1; the match to TRBD2 covers 8 bases. Germline lookup yields CDR1 SQVTM and CDR2 ANQGSEA. The CDR3 sequence is 14 residues long. Trimming took 4 bases from V and 2 from J; bases not matched to a gene: 4. CDR3 residues: CSVGKRGTYNEQFF. The DNA of the CDR3 is TGCAGCGTTGGAAAGCGGGGGACCTACAATGAGCAGTTCTTC.

The table lists this clonotype with many counts. The V gene is TRBV28, the J gene TRBJ2-7, with 7 bases matching TRBD1. This CDR3 contains 15 residues. J lost 0 bases, V lost 11 bases, and 13 bases had no gene match. Germline V CDR1 and CDR2: MDHEN, SYDVKM. CDR3 coding DNA: TGTGCCTCTTATCCGGGACAGATCAGCTCCTACGAGCAGTACTTC. It specifies CASYPGQISSYEQYF.

This clonotype was counted at least ten times. In DNA form, the CDR3 reads TGCGCCAGCAGGCGCGCGGCAGGGGGCTTCGACAATGAGCAGTTCTTC. Translating gives CASRRAAGGFDNEQFF. V and J are TRBV4-3 and TRBJ2-1, with 8 bases aligning to TRBD1. The CDR3 is 16 residues long. Looked up from germline, CDR1 is LGHNA and CDR2 is YSLEER. The junction had 12 bases not matched to a gene; V was cut back by 6 bases and J by 5 bases.

The table lists this clonotype with many counts. The chain recombines TRBV27 with TRBJ1-6, with D uncertain. The length of the CDR3 is 13 residues. Trimming cost V 4 bases and J 6 bases, with 7 bases left between them. Germline V gene data show CDR1 as MNHEY and CDR2 as SMNVEV (reference sequence). In DNA form, the CDR3 reads TGTGCCAGCAGTTACCAATTTAATTCACCCCTCCACTTT. The encoded protein is CASSYQFNSPLHF.

Many counts were recorded for this clonotype. The chain has TRBV7-2 and TRBJ1-2, with D possibly being TRBD1 (5 bases). V lost 3 bases to trimming and J lost 8 bases, with 19 bases between them. The CDR3 is made up of 15 amino acids. Per germline, CDR1 SGHTA and CDR2 FQGNSA. Here the CDR3 reads CASSLGQARKWGYTF. In DNA form, the CDR3 reads TGTGCCAGCAGCTTGGGGCAGGCCCGAAAGTGGGGCTACACCTTC.

This clonotype was counted at least ten times. The chain has TRBV15 and TRBJ1-1; D gene unclear. The V end lost 3 bases, the J end lost 0 bases, and 8 bases lay between the germline ends. The germline V gene encodes CDR1 LNHNV and CDR2 YYDKDF (reference sequence). The CDR3 covers 14 residues. As DNA, the CDR3 is TGTGCCACCAGCAGGGTCAAGTTGAACACTGAAGCTTTCTTT. It encodes CATSRVKLNTEAFF.

In this sample, this clonotype turned up many times. The V call is TRBV10-3, the J call TRBJ2-1, with 12 bases aligning to TRBD2. The germline CDR1 and CDR2 sequences are ENHRY and SYGVKD. Unmatched junction bases numbered 5, after V lost 9 bases and J lost 5 bases. This CDR3 has 14 amino acids. The CDR3 loop reads CAIETSGGNNEQFF. CDR3 sequence (DNA): TGTGCCATTGAGACTAGCGGGGGAAACAATGAGCAGTTCTTC.

This clonotype was detected many times. The rearrangement uses TRBV5-1 and TRBJ2-6; D is uncertain. The V gene's germline CDR1 is SGHRS and CDR2 YFSETQ. The CDR3 spans 13 residues. V was clipped by 4 bases and J by 6 bases, with 8 bases between them. The CDR3 is CASSRPEANVLTF. The DNA for the CDR3 is TGCGCCAGCAGCCGACCCGAGGCCAACGTCCTGACTTTC.

Comments on this clonotype: Possible read error: a much larger clone is one base away. This rearrangement joins TRBV5-1 to TRBJ2-5; 8 bases agree with TRBD1. The V gene end was trimmed by 4 bases and the J gene end by 6 bases; junction bases not matched to a gene: 11. This CDR3 is 15 amino acids long. The germline CDR1 and CDR2 sequences are SGHRS and YFSETQ. In DNA form, the CDR3 reads TGCGCCAGCAGCGTCGGACAGGGTATTGGGAAGACCCAGTACTTC. Translation gives CASSVGQGIGKTQYF.

This clonotype was recorded many times. The gene calls are TRBV6-2 or TRBV6-3 and TRBJ2-1, with D unclear. CDR3 size: 16 residues. Deletions cut 0 bases from V and 7 bases from J, with 16 bases between. Germline CDR1 MNHEY, CDR2 SVGEGT. CDR3 bases: TGTGCCAGCAGTTACTCTCAGGTCCTCCCTAGAAATGAGCAGTTCTTC. This translates into CASSYSQVLPRNEQFF.

This clonotype has a count of ten or more. The gene calls are TRBV20-1 and TRBJ1-5; 10 nucleotides line up with TRBD1. This CDR3 has 15 amino acids. V lost 1 base, J lost 3 bases, and 3 bases stayed unmatched. Germline assignment: CDR1 DFQATT and CDR2 SNEGSKA (reference sequence). CDR3 sequence (DNA): TGCAGTGCTAGAGGGACAGGGGGACCCAATCAGCCCCAGCATTTT. The encoded protein is CSARGTGGPNQPQHF.

This clonotype has more than one count but fewer than ten. This chain connects TRBV19 to TRBJ2-2; the D gene is possibly TRBD1 (7 bases). CDR1 is LNHDA, CDR2 SQIVND, per germline (reference sequence). The CDR3 consists of 17 residues. Between the trimmed V and J ends, which lost 3 bases and 4 bases, there was a span of 18 bases. Here the CDR3 reads CASSIPRRDRRTGELFF. CDR3 bases: TGTGCCAGTAGTATCCCCAGGCGGGACAGACGCACCGGGGAGCTGTTTTTT.

This clonotype was detected ten times or more. The rearrangement links TRBV6-5 to TRBJ1-6; D not certain. This CDR3 contains 14 residues. Germline V gene lookup returns CDR1 MNHEY and CDR2 SVGAGI. V was trimmed by 0 bases and J by 8 bases, leaving 8 bases between them. The CDR3 bases are TGTGCCAGCAGTTACTCGACCCGCGATTCACCCCTCCACTTT. Amino acids: CASSYSTRDSPLHF.

This clonotype was seen ten or more times. V usage is TRBV12-3 or TRBV12-4 and J usage is TRBJ1-5, with 9 bases aligning to TRBD1. The V segment lost 5 bases and the J segment 6 bases; nucleotides outside the gene matches: 8. This CDR3 has 15 residues. The CDR3 loop is CASSRTGGAGQPQHF. The DNA for the CDR3 is TGTGCCAGCAGTCGTACAGGGGGCGCGGGTCAGCCCCAGCATTTT.

This clonotype was seen repeatedly, ten times or more. The chain combines TRBV5-5 with TRBJ2-2, with 8 positions matching TRBD1. Trimming at V came to 4 bases and at J to 2 bases, leaving 10 bases not matched to a gene. Germline loops: CDR1 SGHKS, CDR2 YYEKEE (reference sequence). The CDR3 has 17 residues. CDR3: CASSHPGQGINTGELFF. In nucleotides, the CDR3 is TGTGCCAGCAGCCACCCCGGACAGGGAATAAACACCGGGGAGCTGTTTTTT.

This clonotype was detected many times. The gene calls are TRBV5-1 and TRBJ2-7, with TRBD2 identical over 11 bases. V trimming: 4 bases; J trimming: 4 bases; junction bases outside the gene matches: 7. Germline lookup yields CDR1 SGHRS and CDR2 YFSETQ. This CDR3 is built from 15 residues. The CDR3 reads CASSIGTSGAYEQYF. The CDR3 DNA reads TGCGCCAGCAGCATCGGGACTAGCGGAGCTTACGAGCAGTACTTC.

Points on this clonotype: A much larger clone differs from this one at a single base, so this may be a read error. This chain connects TRBV27 to TRBJ2-7; no firm D call. This CDR3 is built from 16 residues. Germline CDR1 reads MNHEY; CDR2 reads SMNVEV (reference sequence). Deletions cut 0 bases from V and 0 bases from J, with 12 bases between. CDR3 sequence reads: CASSLSGPYSSYEQYF. The DNA for the CDR3 is TGTGCCAGCAGTTTATCAGGTCCCTATAGCTCCTACGAGCAGTACTTC.

This clonotype was detected a few times. The chain uses TRBV29-1 and TRBJ2-3, with D tentatively TRBD1 (6 bases). Trimming left V 3 bases short and J 2 bases short, with 12 bases between. Germline V gives CDR1 SQVTM, CDR2 ANQGSEA. The CDR3 length is 14 residues. The CDR3 DNA reads TGCAGCGTTGATGCGACAGGACTCACAGATACGCAGTATTTT. As protein: CSVDATGLTDTQYF.

Only a few counts were recorded for this clonotype. The chain combines TRBV3-1 with TRBJ2-1; TRBD2 agrees at 16 bases. V trimming: 2 bases; J trimming: 4 bases; junction bases outside the gene matches: 5. This CDR3 is 18 amino acids long. Germline V lookup: CDR1 LGHDT, CDR2 YNNKEL (reference sequence). CDR3 amino acids: CASSQPPGLAGGYNEQFF. The CDR3 nucleotides read TGTGCCAGCAGCCAACCCCCGGGACTAGCGGGAGGGTACAATGAGCAGTTCTTC.

Of note for this clonotype: This may be a read error: a much more frequent sequence differs by one nucleotide. The chain employs TRBV5-1 and TRBJ1-4; no clear D. Germline CDR1 SGHRS, CDR2 YFSETQ. V lost 3 bases to trimming and J lost 10 bases, with 16 bases between them. The CDR3 has 14 amino acids. CDR3 sequence: CASSYISGGAKLFF. Written as DNA, the CDR3 is TGCGCCAGCAGCTACATATCAGGAGGAGCAAAACTGTTTTTT. The entire variable domain, with the rest obtained from reference TRBV5-1 and TRBJ1-4, is as follows: KAGVTQTPRYLIKTRGQQVTLSCSPISGHRSVSWYQQTPGQGLQFLFEYFSETQRNKGNFPGRFSGRQFSNSRSEMNVSTLELGDSALYLCASSYISGGAKLFFGSGTQLSVL.

This clonotype was detected ten times or more. The J gene is TRBJ2-5, the V gene TRBV5-1, with D perhaps TRBD1 (7 bases). The CDR3 sequence is 14 residues long. CDR1 is SGHRS and CDR2 is YFSETQ in the germline V gene. Trimming pared 6 bases from V and 5 bases from J, leaving 17 bases between. The CDR3 sequence is CASTTSPGGETQYF. For the CDR3, the DNA is TGCGCCAGCACCACGTCCCCAGGGGGGGAGACCCAGTACTTC.

This clonotype occurred many times. This sequence joins TRBV20-1 and TRBJ2-7, with a weak D call TRBD2 (5 bases). CDR3 size: 12 residues. V gave up 3 bases and J gave up 3 bases, with 9 bases separating them. Germline-derived CDR1 and CDR2 are DFQATT and SNEGSKA (reference sequence). This chain's CDR3 is CSASPGIYEQYF. DNA of the CDR3: TGCAGTGCTAGTCCCGGGATCTACGAGCAGTACTTC.

This clonotype was recorded at least ten times. The V and J genes are TRBV19 and TRBJ2-5, with TRBD1 identical over 9 bases. CDR3 length: 15 residues. The germline V gene has CDR1 LNHDA and CDR2 SQIVND (reference sequence). With V trimmed by 10 bases and J by 4 bases, 13 bases remained unmatched. The DNA for the CDR3 is TGTGCCACCTCGCCTGGACAGGGGATTTCAGAGACCCAGTACTTC. This sequence encodes CATSPGQGISETQYF.

This clonotype was found many times. CDR3 in amino acids: CSVVGAIVTDTQYF. CDR3 DNA sequence: TGCAGCGTTGTAGGAGCAATAGTCACCGATACGCAGTATTTT. The chain is built from TRBV29-1 and TRBJ2-3; D call uncertain. Per the germline V gene, CDR1 is SQVTM and CDR2 is ANQGSEA. Deletions cut 4 bases from V and 6 bases from J, with 17 bases between. CDR3 length equals 14 residues.

Many counts were recorded for this clonotype. V gene TRBV28 combines with J gene TRBJ2-7; D is perhaps TRBD2 (5 bases). Germline V gene lookup returns CDR1 MDHEN and CDR2 SYDVKM. The CDR3 covers 16 residues. V was shortened by 4 bases and J by 0 bases, with 16 bases between the two germline ends. The CDR3 DNA sequence: TGTGCCAGCAGTTCTCCCACTAGTGGGAGCTCCTACGAGCAGTACTTC. This translates into CASSSPTSGSSYEQYF.